The entry that follows covers one T cell receptor beta chain sequence. The antigen remains unidentified. One junction end disagrees with the germline gene, perhaps due to a read error. Isolated PBMCs totaled at least 6 million in each sample. Total RNA extraction produced at least 5.5 micrograms (per sample) for the study. The sample originates from a study of blood T cells in healthy people across ages. The CDR3 has 13 residues. Alongside a J-beta primer mix, a sample-barcoded 5' primer served in a second PCR lasting roughly 7 to 12 cycles. TCRdb fed the 5' RACE reads into MiXCR, producing one record per CDR3 protein. Of some 560,000 distinct CDR3 sequences detected, 25% to 35% appear once; the ten largest clones hold 3% to 4%. Study-wide results and limits: Relative to aged donors, long-lived donors carried more naive CD4+ cells and displayed higher diversity.

These sequences were also reported in another study, on T cells of mothers and their children.

The chain combines TRBV12-3 or TRBV12-4 with TRBJ2-4; D remains ambiguous. The sequence came from a boy aged 2 to 10 in good health. Sequencing was carried out using blood. Here the CDR3 DNA reads TGTGCCAGCCAAGTAGAAGCCAAGAACATTCAGTACTTC. This encodes CASQVEAKNIQYF.